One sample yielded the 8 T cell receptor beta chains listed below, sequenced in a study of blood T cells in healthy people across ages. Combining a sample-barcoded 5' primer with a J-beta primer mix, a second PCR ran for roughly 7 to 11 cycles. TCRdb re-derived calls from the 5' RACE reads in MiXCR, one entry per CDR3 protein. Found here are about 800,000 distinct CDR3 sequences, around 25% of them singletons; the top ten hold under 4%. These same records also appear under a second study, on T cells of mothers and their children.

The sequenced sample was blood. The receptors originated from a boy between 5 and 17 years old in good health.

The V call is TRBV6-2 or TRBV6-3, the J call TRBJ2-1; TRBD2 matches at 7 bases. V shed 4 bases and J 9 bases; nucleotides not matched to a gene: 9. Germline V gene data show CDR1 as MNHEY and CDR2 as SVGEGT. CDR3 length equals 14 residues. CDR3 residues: CASSSWTRLAEQFF. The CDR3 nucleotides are TGTGCCAGCAGTTCTTGGACTAGACTTGCTGAGCAGTTCTTC.

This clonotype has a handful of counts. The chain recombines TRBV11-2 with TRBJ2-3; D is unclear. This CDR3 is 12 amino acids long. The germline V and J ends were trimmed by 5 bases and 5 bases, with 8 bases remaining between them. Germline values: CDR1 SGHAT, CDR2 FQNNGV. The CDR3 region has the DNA TGTGCCAGCAGCCCGTCCGAAGATACGCAGTATTTT. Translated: CASSPSEDTQYF. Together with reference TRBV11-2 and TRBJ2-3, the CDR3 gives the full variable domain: EAGVAQSPRYKIIEKRQSVAFWCNPISGHATLYWYQQILGQGPKLLIQFQNNGVVDDSQLPKDRFSAERLKGVDSTLKIQPAKLEDSAVYLCASSPSEDTQYFGPGTRLTVL.

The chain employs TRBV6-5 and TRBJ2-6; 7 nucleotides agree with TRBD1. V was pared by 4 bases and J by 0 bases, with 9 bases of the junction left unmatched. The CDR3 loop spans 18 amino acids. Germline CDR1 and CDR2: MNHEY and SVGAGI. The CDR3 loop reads CASSSMDRSNSGANVLTF. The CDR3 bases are TGTGCCAGCAGTTCCATGGACAGGTCCAACTCTGGGGCCAACGTCCTGACTTTC.

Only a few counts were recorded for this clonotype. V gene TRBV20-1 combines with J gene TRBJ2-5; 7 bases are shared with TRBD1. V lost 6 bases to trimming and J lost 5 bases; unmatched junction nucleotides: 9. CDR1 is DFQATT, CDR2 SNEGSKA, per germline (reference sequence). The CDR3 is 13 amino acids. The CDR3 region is CSAQQGSLETQYF. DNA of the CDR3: TGCAGTGCACAACAGGGGTCCCTCGAGACCCAGTACTTC.

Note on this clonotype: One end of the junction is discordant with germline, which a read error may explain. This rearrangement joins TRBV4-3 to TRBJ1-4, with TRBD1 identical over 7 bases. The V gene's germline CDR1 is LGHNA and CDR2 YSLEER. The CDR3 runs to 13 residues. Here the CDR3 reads CASSQTPTGPPVF. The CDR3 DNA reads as TGCGCCAGCAGCCAAACCCCGACAGGGCCGCCCGTTTTT.

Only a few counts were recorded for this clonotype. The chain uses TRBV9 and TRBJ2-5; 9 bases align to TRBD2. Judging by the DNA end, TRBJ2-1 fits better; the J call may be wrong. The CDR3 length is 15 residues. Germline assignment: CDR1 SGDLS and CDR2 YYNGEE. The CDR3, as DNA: TGTGCCAGCAGCGTTGTAGCGGGGGAGTACAATGAGCAGTTCTTC. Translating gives CASSVVAGEYNEQFF.

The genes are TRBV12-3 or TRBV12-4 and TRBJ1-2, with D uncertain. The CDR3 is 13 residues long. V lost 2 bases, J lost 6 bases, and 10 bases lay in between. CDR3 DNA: TGTGCCAGCAGTTTAATTGGAGTCGATGGCTACACCTTC. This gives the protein CASSLIGVDGYTF.

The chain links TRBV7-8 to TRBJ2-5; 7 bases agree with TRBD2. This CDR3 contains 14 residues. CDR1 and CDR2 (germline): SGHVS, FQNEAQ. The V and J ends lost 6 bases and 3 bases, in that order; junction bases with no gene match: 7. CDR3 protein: CASRVGAGEETQYF. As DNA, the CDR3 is TGTGCCAGCAGGGTAGGCGCGGGAGAAGAGACCCAGTACTTC.